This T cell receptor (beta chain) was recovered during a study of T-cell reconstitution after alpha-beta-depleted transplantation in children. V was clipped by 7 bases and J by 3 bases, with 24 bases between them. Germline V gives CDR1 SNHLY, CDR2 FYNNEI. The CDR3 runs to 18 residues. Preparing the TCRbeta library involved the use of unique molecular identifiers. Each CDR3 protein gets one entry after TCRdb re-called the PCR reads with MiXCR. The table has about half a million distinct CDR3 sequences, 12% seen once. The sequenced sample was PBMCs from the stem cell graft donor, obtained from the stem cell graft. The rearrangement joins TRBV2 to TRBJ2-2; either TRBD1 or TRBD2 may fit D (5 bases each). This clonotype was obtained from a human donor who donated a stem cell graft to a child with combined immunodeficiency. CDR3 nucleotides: TGTGCCAGCACCGCCGGGACGCTAATTTATGGGGACACCGGGGAGCTGTTTTTT. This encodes CASTAGTLIYGDTGELFF.